The rows below give T cell receptor beta chains drawn from one sample of a study of shared clonotypes between healthy human individuals. Using immunoSEQ multiplex PCR, the repertoire was profiled, and TCRdb retains in-frame clones only, with some absent. Found here are about 1 million clones, roughly 70% of them singletons; the top ten hold around 1.4%. The sequencing sample was made of memory CD4+ T cells sorted from blood. Receptor source: a man younger than 35 in good health. Both conserved end residues are part of each CDR3. D genes are given only for firm matches. Clone size is shown for a subset of rows, as once, few, many or a class of expanded clone.

d_call | j_call | clone_size | v_call | cdr3_length | cdr3_nt | cdr3_aa
- | TRBJ2-2 | once | TRBV6-6 | 15 | TGTGCCAGCAGAGCGGCGCCTTCGAACACCGGGGAGCTGTTTTTT | CASRAAPSNTGELFF
TRBD2 | TRBJ2-2 | - | TRBV5-4 | 17 | TGTGCCAGCAGCTCCACGGGACGGGAGGGCCGGGGCGGGGAGCTGTTTTTT | CASSSTGREGRGGELFF
- | TRBJ1-3 | once | TRBV13 | 15 | TGTGCCAGCAGCTCCACGACTGTCTCTGGAAACACCATATATTTT | CASSSTTVSGNTIYF
- | TRBJ1-1 | - | TRBV6-1 | 14 | TGTGCCAGCAGTGACCAGGGTGGGAACACTGAAGCTTTCTTT | CASSDQGGNTEAFF
- | TRBJ2-3 | - | TRBV2 | 15 | TGTGCCAGCAGTCTCCCAGGGCCAAGCACAGATACGCAGTATTTT | CASSLPGPSTDTQYF
- | TRBJ2-3 | - | TRBV7-2 | 13 | TGTGCCAGCAGCCTCGACTTCACAGATACGCAGTATTTT | CASSLDFTDTQYF
- | TRBJ1-1 | - | TRBV28 | 14 | TGTGCCAGCAAGGGGGAGGGTACTTACACTGAAGCTTTCTTT | CASKGEGTYTEAFF
- | TRBJ2-5 | - | TRBV6-4 | 15 | TGTGCCAGCAGTGACTCGAGGGGGACTAAAGAGACCCAGTACTTC | CASSDSRGTKETQYF
TRBD1 | TRBJ1-6 | - | TRBV10-1 | 15 | TGCGCCAGCAGTGAGGGGACAGGGGGTCGAGCACCCCTCCACTTT | CASSEGTGGRAPLHF
- | TRBJ2-3 | - | TRBV5-1 | 14 | TGCGCCAGCAGTCGGATGAGTTCCACAGATACGCAGTATTTT | CASSRMSSTDTQYF
- | TRBJ1-3 | many | TRBV19 | 14 | TGTGCCAGTAGCTCCGACAGCTCTGGAAACACCATATATTTT | CASSSDSSGNTIYF
- | TRBJ1-2 | once | TRBV6-1 | 18 | TGTGCCAGCAGTGAAGCCTGGGGCTCAGCCCTTAGAAACTATGGCTACACCTTC | CASSEAWGSALRNYGYTF
TRBD2 | TRBJ2-7 | few | TRBV10-3 | 15 | TGTGCCATCAGTGAGCCCCGGGGGGGCAAGTACGAGCAGTACTTC | CAISEPRGGKYEQYF
TRBD1 | TRBJ2-7 | once | TRBV5-6 | 17 | TGTGCCAGCAGCTTAGGGGTCCGGGGACAGAGCTCCTACGAGCAGTACTTC | CASSLGVRGQSSYEQYF